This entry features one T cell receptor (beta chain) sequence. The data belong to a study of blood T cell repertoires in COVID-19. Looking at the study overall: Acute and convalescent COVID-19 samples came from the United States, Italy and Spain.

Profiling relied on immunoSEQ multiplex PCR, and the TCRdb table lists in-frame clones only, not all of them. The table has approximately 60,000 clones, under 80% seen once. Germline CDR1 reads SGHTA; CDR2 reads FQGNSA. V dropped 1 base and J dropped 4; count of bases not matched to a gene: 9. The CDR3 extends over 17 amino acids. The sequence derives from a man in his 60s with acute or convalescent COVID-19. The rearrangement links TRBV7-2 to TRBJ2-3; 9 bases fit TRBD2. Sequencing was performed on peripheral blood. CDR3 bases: TGTGCCAGCAGCTTAGACAAACGCGGGAGGGGCCCAGATACGCAGTATTTT. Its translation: CASSLDKRGRGPDTQYF.